This T cell receptor (beta chain) was observed in a study of blood T cell repertoires in COVID-19. Profiling relied on immunoSEQ multiplex PCR, and the TCRdb table lists in-frame clones only, not all of them. The data show more than 250,000 clones, approximately 88% seen once. This clone has only one observation. CDR1 and CDR2 from the germline V gene are LNHDA and SQIVND (reference sequence). The V end lost 5 bases, the J end lost 4 bases, and 6 bases lay between the germline ends. CDR3 size: 12 residues. The TCR originated in a woman aged 40 to 50 with acute COVID-19. Sequenced material: PBMCs or T cells enriched from blood (not recorded which). The J gene is TRBJ1-3, the V gene TRBV19; no clear D gene. The CDR3 bases are TGTGCCAGTAGTCCTCTCGGAAACACCATATATTTT. Its translation is CASSPLGNTIYF.